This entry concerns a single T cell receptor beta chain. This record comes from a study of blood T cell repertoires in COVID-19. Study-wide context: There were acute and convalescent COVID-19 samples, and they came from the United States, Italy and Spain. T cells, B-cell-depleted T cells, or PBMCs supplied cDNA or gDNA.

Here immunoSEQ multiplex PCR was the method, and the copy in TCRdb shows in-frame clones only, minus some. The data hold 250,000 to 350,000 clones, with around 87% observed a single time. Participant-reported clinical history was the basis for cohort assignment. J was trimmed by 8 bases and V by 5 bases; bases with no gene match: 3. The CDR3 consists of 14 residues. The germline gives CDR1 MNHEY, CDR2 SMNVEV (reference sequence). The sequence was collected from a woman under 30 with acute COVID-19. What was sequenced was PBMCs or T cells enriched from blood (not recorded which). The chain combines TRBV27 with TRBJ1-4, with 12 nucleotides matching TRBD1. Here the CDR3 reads CASSGGQGAEKLFF. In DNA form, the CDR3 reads TGTGCCAGCAGTGGGGGACAGGGGGCGGAAAAACTGTTTTTT.